The 13 T cell receptor beta chains listed next were all sequenced from one sample in a study of T cell repertoires in cytomegalovirus infection. TCRdb called the reads again in MiXCR, with one record for every CDR3 protein. The sample records approximately 990,000 distinct CDR3 sequences, approximately 31% being singletons. These TCRs' antigens remain unknown. The sample in question was cultured CD8+ T cells from PBMCs, obtained from culture after CMV antigen stimulation. The origin of the receptors is a human donor in good health (CMV status not recorded). Some clones in this sample may be carry-over from other donors' samples.

The chain uses TRBV6-2 or TRBV6-3 and TRBJ2-7; perhaps TRBD2 as D (6 bases). The CDR3 totals 15 residues. The germline V gene encodes CDR1 MNHEY and CDR2 SVGEGT. The V end was cut by 5 bases, the J end by 4 bases, with 18 bases between. CDR3 in amino acids: CASSPSGRGIYEQYF. CDR3 DNA sequence: TGTGCCAGCAGTCCATCTGGGCGGGGAATTTACGAGCAGTACTTC.

The rearrangement joins TRBV7-9 to TRBJ2-1; 8 nucleotides line up with TRBD2. V was pared by 7 bases and J by 8 bases, with 16 bases of the junction left unmatched. CDR3 length: 16 residues. The V gene's germline CDR1 is SEHNR and CDR2 FQNEAQ (reference sequence). The CDR3 loop reads CASTDLIAGTKDEQFF. CDR3 nucleotides: TGTGCCAGCACCGACTTAATAGCGGGGACTAAGGATGAGCAGTTCTTC.

This chain uses TRBV7-8 with TRBJ2-7; perhaps TRBD1 as D (6 bases). This CDR3 is built from 14 residues. Germline V gives CDR1 SGHVS, CDR2 FQNEAQ. The CDR3 DNA reads TGTGCCAACAGCAACAGGGTCAGCTCCTACGAGCAGTACGTC. Residues: CANSNRVSSYEQYV.

J is TRBJ1-2 and V is TRBV6-5; D not resolved. V was trimmed by 0 bases and J by 11 bases, leaving 10 bases between them. This CDR3 region has 12 residues. Germline CDR1 MNHEY, CDR2 SVGAGI. The chain's CDR3 is CASSYSGWWYTF. The CDR3 DNA reads as TGTGCCAGCAGTTACTCGGGGTGGTGGTACACCTTC.

The J gene is TRBJ2-3, the V gene TRBV6-6; D remains unclear. Germline lookup yields CDR1 MNHNY and CDR2 SVGAGI (reference sequence). This CDR3 has 12 amino acids. Trimming removed 3 bases at V and 7 bases at J, with 8 bases between. The CDR3 DNA sequence: TGTGCCAGCAGTTATGGTCTAAATACGCAGTATTTT. Encoded protein: CASSYGLNTQYF.

Regarding this clonotype: At one boundary the junction diverges from the germline segment, which might be a read error. The chain uses TRBV12-3 or TRBV12-4 and TRBJ1-1; 8 bases fit TRBD1. This CDR3 has 16 residues. The CDR3 sequence is CTSSPFGQGEGTEAFF. The CDR3 DNA sequence: TGTACCAGCAGTCCTTTCGGACAGGGTGAAGGCACTGAAGCTTTCTTT.

This clonotype was seen repeatedly, ten times or more. The rearrangement links TRBV7-8 to TRBJ2-7; D is perhaps TRBD1 or TRBD2 (5 bases each). V was pared by 0 bases and J by 5 bases, with 8 bases between. CDR3 length: 13 amino acids. The germline gives CDR1 SGHVS, CDR2 FQNEAQ. The CDR3 nucleotides read TGTGCCAGCAGCTTAGCGCGAGGGGACGAGCAGTACGTC. The encoded protein is CASSLARGDEQYV.

The chain joins TRBV7-8 to TRBJ2-4; the D gene is possibly TRBD1 (5 bases). CDR1 and CDR2 (germline): SGHVS, FQNEAQ. V was trimmed by 5 bases and J by 0 bases, leaving 17 bases between them. This CDR3 is built from 17 residues. CDR3 sequence (DNA): TGTGCCAGCAGCGCTACAGGTTCGCCTTTAGCCAAAAACATTCAGTACTTC. It specifies CASSATGSPLAKNIQYF.

Only a few counts were recorded for this clonotype. The rearrangement joins TRBV29-1 to TRBJ2-1; D ambiguous. The CDR3 loop spans 15 amino acids. V dropped 3 bases and J dropped 3 bases, with 15 bases sitting between them. Per the germline V gene, CDR1 is SQVTM and CDR2 is ANQGSEA. CDR3 bases: TGCAGCGTTGATAGTTATTTACCCGTCTACAATGAGCAGTTCTTC. Encoded protein: CSVDSYLPVYNEQFF.

This rearrangement joins TRBV9 to TRBJ2-3; 13 nucleotides line up with TRBD2. Per germline, CDR1 SGDLS and CDR2 YYNGEE. The CDR3 spans 18 residues. The V segment lost 1 base and the J segment 3 bases; nucleotides outside the gene matches: 8. The CDR3 sequence is CASSVYGTSGVGTDTQYF. The CDR3 DNA sequence: TGTGCCAGCAGCGTATACGGGACTAGCGGGGTCGGGACAGATACGCAGTATTTT.

The table lists this clonotype with a few counts. In nucleotides, the CDR3 is TGTGCCAGCAGTGAATTAGACCTTAACACTGAAGCTTTCTTT. Translated: CASSELDLNTEAFF. The V gene is TRBV2, the J gene TRBJ1-1, with D unclear. The CDR3 has 14 residues. Germline assignment: CDR1 SNHLY and CDR2 FYNNEI. V was pared by 2 bases and J by 2 bases, with 9 bases between.

This clonotype was observed a handful of times. J is TRBJ2-2 and V is TRBV19, with 9 bases identical to TRBD2. CDR1 is LNHDA and CDR2 is SQIVND in the germline V gene (reference sequence). This CDR3 spans 16 amino acids. V was clipped by 5 bases and J by 5 bases; unmatched bases: 9. The CDR3, as DNA: TGTGCCAGTAGTGTTTTAGCGGGGGAGCAAACCGGGGAGCTGTTTTTT. Translating it yields CASSVLAGEQTGELFF.

The genes are TRBV6-5 and TRBJ1-2, with TRBD1 as a possible D gene (5 bases). This CDR3 has 10 amino acids. Trimming removed 9 bases at V and 7 bases at J, with 9 bases between. The germline CDR1 and CDR2 sequences are MNHEY and SVGAGI. The CDR3 region has the DNA TGTGCCAGTTGGCAGGGTGGCTACACCTTC. This gives the protein CASWQGGYTF.